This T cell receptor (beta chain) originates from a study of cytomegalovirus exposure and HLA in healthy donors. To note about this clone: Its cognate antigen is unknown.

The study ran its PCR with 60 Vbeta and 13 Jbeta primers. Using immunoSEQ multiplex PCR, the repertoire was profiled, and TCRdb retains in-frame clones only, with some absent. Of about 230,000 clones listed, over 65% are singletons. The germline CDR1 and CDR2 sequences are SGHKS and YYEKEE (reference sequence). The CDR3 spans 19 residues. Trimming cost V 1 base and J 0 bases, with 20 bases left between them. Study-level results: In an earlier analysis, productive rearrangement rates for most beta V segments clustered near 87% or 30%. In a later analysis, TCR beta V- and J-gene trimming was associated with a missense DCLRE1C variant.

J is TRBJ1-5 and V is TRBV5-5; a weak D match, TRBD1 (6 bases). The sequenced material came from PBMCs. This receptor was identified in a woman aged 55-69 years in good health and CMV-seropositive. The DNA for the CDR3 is TGTGCCAGCAGCTTGATCAGGGGCCGTCTGACTTATAGCAATCAGCCCCAGCATTTT. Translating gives CASSLIRGRLTYSNQPQHF.